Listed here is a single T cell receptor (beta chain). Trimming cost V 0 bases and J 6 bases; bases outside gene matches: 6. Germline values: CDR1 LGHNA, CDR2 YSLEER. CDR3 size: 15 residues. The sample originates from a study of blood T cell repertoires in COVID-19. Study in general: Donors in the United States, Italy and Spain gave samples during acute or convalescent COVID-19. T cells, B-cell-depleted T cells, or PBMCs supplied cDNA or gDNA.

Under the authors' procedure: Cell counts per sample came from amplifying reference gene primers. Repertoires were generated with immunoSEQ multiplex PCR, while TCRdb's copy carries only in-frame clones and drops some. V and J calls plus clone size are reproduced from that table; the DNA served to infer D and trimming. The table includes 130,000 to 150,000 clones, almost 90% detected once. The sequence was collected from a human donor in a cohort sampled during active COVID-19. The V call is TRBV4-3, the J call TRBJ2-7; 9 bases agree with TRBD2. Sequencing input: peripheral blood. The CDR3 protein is CASSQDLTSGFEQYF. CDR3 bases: TGCGCCAGCAGCCAAGATCTAACTAGCGGGTTCGAGCAGTACTTC.